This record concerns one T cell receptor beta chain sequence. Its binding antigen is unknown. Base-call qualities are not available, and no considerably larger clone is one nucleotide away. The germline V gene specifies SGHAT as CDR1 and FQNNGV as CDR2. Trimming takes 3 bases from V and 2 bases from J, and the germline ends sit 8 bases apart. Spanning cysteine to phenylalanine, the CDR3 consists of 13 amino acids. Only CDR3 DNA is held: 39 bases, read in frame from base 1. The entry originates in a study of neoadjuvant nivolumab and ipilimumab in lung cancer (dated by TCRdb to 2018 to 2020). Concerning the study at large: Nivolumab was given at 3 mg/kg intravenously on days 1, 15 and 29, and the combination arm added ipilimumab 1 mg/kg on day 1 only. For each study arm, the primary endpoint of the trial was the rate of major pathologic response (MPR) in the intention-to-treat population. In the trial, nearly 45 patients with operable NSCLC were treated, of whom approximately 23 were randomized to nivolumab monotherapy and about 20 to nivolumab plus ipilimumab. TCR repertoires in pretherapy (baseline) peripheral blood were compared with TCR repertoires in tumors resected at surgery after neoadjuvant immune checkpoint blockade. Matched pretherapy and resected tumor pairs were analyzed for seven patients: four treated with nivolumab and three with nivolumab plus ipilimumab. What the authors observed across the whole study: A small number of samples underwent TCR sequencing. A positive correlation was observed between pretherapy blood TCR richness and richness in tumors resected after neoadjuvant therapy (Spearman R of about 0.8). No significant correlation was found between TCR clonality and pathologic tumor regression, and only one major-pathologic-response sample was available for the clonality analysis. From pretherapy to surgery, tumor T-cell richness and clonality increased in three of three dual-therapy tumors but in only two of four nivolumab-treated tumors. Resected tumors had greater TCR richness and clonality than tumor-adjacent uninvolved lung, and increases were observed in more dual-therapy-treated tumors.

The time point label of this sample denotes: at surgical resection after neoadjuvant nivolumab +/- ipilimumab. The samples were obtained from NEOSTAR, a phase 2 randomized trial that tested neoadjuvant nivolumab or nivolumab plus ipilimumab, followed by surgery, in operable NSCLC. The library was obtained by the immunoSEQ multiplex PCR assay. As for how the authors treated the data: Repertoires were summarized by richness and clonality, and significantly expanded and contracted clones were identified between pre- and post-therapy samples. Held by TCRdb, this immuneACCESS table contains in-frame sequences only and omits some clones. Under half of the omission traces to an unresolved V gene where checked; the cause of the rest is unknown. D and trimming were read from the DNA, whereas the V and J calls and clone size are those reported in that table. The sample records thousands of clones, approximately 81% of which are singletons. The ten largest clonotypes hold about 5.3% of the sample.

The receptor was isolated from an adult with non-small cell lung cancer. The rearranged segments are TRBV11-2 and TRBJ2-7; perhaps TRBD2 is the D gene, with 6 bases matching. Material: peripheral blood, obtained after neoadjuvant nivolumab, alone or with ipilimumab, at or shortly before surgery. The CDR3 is CASSFGGTYEQYF. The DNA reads TGTGCCAGCAGCTTCGGAGGGACCTACGAGCAGTACTTC.